This T cell receptor (beta chain) derives from a study of cytomegalovirus exposure and HLA in healthy donors. A word on this clone: The same CDR3 can be traced to other DNA sequences in this sample.

CDR3 length: 16 amino acids. The germline V gene encodes CDR1 LNHDA and CDR2 SQIVND (reference sequence). Trimming cost V 1 base and J 1 base; bases outside gene matches: 2. Profiled with immunoSEQ multiplex PCR; TCRdb holds only in-frame clones, not every one. This repertoire shows over 150,000 clones, less than 95% found once; its top ten account for about 3%. V is TRBV19 and J is TRBJ2-3; 10 bases agree with TRBD2. The clonotype was recovered from a woman aged 18-30 years in good health and CMV-seropositive. The sequenced sample was PBMCs. CDR3 sequence reads: CASSIGLAGGTDTQYF. The DNA for the CDR3 is TGTGCCAGTAGTATAGGGCTAGCGGGAGGCACAGATACGCAGTATTTT.